These 18 T cell receptor beta chains came from one sample sequenced in a study of Graves' ophthalmopathy and Graves' hyperthyroidism. Amplification of TCR beta CDR3 regions used RNA transcripts. First-round RT-PCR employed HTBI primers, with a second-round multiplex PCR after it. TCRdb independently ran MiXCR on the multiplex PCR reads; one entry per CDR3 protein. The profile shows 230,000 or so distinct CDR3 sequences, around 45% of them singletons. The specimen was peripheral blood. The receptors here all came from an adult man with Graves' ophthalmopathy.

This CDR3 reads CAWSASGRSGYTF. DNA of the CDR3: TGTGCCTGGAGTGCCTCTGGACGTTCGGGCTACACCTTC. J is TRBJ1-2 and V is TRBV30; no definite D call. Trimming shortened V by 1 base and J by 8 bases, and 14 bases separated the two germline ends. The CDR3 contains 13 residues. The germline gives CDR1 GTSNPN, CDR2 SVGIG (reference sequence).

The rearrangement links TRBV10-2 to TRBJ2-5; 9 nucleotides agree with TRBD2. The trim removed 3 bases at V and 2 bases at J, leaving 10 bases unmatched. The CDR3 covers 17 residues. Germline V CDR1 and CDR2: WSHSY, SAAADI. The CDR3 DNA sequence: TGCGCCAGCAGTGATTTCGGCCCTAGCGGGGTGCAAGAGACCCAGTACTTC. It codes for CASSDFGPSGVQETQYF.

V gene TRBV6-1 combines with J gene TRBJ1-6; D is undetermined. Germline V CDR1 and CDR2: MNHNS, SASEGT. Trimming pared 8 bases from V and 9 bases from J, leaving 14 bases between. The CDR3 is made up of 13 amino acids. In DNA, the CDR3 is TGTGCCAGCCTCCAGTATGTTTTTTCACCCCTCCACTTT. Translated: CASLQYVFSPLHF.

The DNA of the CDR3 is TGTGCCAGCAGCACGGACAGGGTATTCCCCCTGCCCCTCCACTTT. Its protein is CASSTDRVFPLPLHF. This chain joins TRBV7-9 and TRBJ1-6, with 8 bases that match TRBD1. The CDR3 covers 15 residues. V lost 5 bases and J lost 13; bases outside the gene matches: 13. CDR1 and CDR2 from the germline V gene are SEHNR and FQNEAQ (reference sequence).

This clonotype was recorded a few times. J is TRBJ1-1 and V is TRBV10-3, with TRBD1 as a possible D gene (6 bases). The V gene lost 4 bases and the J gene lost 3 bases, with 21 bases spanning the gap. This CDR3 has 17 residues. Germline CDR1 is ENHRY and CDR2 is SYGVKD. CDR3 nucleotides: TGTGCCATCAGTGGGTTAAATACCAGGGAGGGGGACACTGAAGCTTTCTTT. Its translation: CAISGLNTREGDTEAFF.

The table lists this clonotype with a few counts. CDR3 residues: CATSGRASSGANVLTF. DNA of the CDR3: TGTGCCACCAGTGGAAGAGCTAGCTCTGGGGCCAACGTCCTGACTTTC. The chain joins TRBV15 to TRBJ2-6; D not certain. The CDR3 sequence is 16 residues long. V was cut by 6 bases and J by 0 bases, with 12 bases left in between. CDR1 is LNHNV and CDR2 is YYDKDF in the germline V gene (reference sequence).

The CDR3 sequence is CSVDSGAGANVLTF. The CDR3 DNA sequence: TGCAGCGTTGACTCAGGGGCTGGGGCCAACGTCCTGACTTTC. V usage is TRBV29-1 and J usage is TRBJ2-6; D possibly corresponds to TRBD1 (6 bases). Germline CDR1 is SQVTM and CDR2 is ANQGSEA. Deletions cut 3 bases from V and 2 bases from J, with 8 bases between. The CDR3 extends over 14 amino acids.

This clonotype was recorded a few times. The chain combines TRBV7-9 with TRBJ2-7; D is perhaps TRBD1 (5 bases). Germline V CDR1 and CDR2: SEHNR, FQNEAQ (reference sequence). Trimming removed 1 base at V and 1 base at J, with 11 bases between. The CDR3 is made up of 15 amino acids. CDR3 protein: CASSLGGQGSYEQYF. The CDR3 DNA follows: TGTGCCAGCAGCTTAGGTGGGCAGGGTTCCTACGAGCAGTACTTC.

The rearrangement links TRBV7-8 to TRBJ2-5; D is undetermined. CDR3 size: 15 residues. Trimming pared 1 base from V and 2 bases from J, leaving 11 bases between. Germline V gives CDR1 SGHVS, CDR2 FQNEAQ. CDR3 sequence reads: CASSLGTGQQETQYF. CDR3 nucleotides: TGTGCCAGCAGCTTAGGGACGGGCCAACAAGAGACCCAGTACTTC. The full variable domain, with the rest looked up from reference TRBV7-8 and TRBJ2-5, is GAGVSQSPRYKVAKRGQDVALRCDPISGHVSLFWYQQALGQGPEFLTYFQNEAQLDKSGLPSDRFFAERPEGSVSTLKIQRTQQEDSAVYLCASSLGTGQQETQYFGPGTRLLVL.

This chain uses TRBV7-9 with TRBJ1-5, with D unresolved. V lost 10 bases, J lost 7 bases, and 8 bases lay in between. CDR3 length: 10 amino acids. In germline, CDR1 is SEHNR, CDR2 FQNEAQ (reference sequence). The DNA for the CDR3 is TGTGCCAACTTACCCCAGCCCCAGCATTTT. Translating gives CANLPQPQHF.

This clonotype was picked up a small number of times. V usage is TRBV7-3 and J usage is TRBJ2-2, with unresolved D. There are 14 residues in the CDR3. V was clipped by 2 bases and J by 2 bases, with 6 bases between them. Germline values: CDR1 SGHTA, CDR2 FQGTGA. The CDR3 DNA reads as TGTGCCAGCAGCTTATCCGACAACACCGGGGAGCTGTTTTTT. Encoded protein: CASSLSDNTGELFF.

The chain links TRBV28 to TRBJ1-2; D unresolved. The CDR3 runs to 15 residues. V was cut by 4 bases and J by 4 bases, with 16 bases left in between. The germline V gene has CDR1 MDHEN and CDR2 SYDVKM. CDR3 nucleotide sequence: TGTGCCAGCAGTTCACCTGCCAAAGCTATCTATGGCTACACCTTC. The encoded protein is CASSSPAKAIYGYTF.

A few counts support this clonotype. The chain recombines TRBV5-6 with TRBJ2-7; maybe TRBD1 (6 bases). CDR3 length equals 15 residues. Germline lookup yields CDR1 SGHDT and CDR2 YYEEEE. The germline V and J ends were trimmed by 2 bases and 2 bases, with 14 bases remaining between them. The CDR3 is CASSFLGASTYEQYF. The CDR3 bases are TGTGCCAGCAGCTTTCTGGGGGCGAGTACCTACGAGCAGTACTTC. Looking up the rest from reference TRBV5-6 and TRBJ2-7 gives the full variable domain: DAGVTQSPTHLIKTRGQQVTLRCSPKSGHDTVSWYQQALGQGPQFIFQYYEEEERQRGNFPDRFSGHQFPNYSSELNVNALLLGDSALYLCASSFLGASTYEQYFGPGTRLTVT.

The rearrangement joins TRBV12-3 or TRBV12-4 to TRBJ2-7, with 7 bases matching TRBD2. CDR3 length equals 14 residues. Unmatched junction bases numbered 8, after V lost 5 bases and J lost 4 bases. The CDR3 bases are TGTGCCAGCAGTCGTTCTAGCGGAGTTTACGAGCAGTACTTC. Translation gives CASSRSSGVYEQYF.

The chain is built from TRBV10-2 and TRBJ1-5; weak D call: TRBD1 (6 bases). This CDR3 has 14 residues. From germline, CDR1 is WSHSY and CDR2 SAAADI. V gave up 5 bases and J gave up 3 bases, with 11 bases separating them. This chain's CDR3 is CASSTNRANQPQHF. CDR3 DNA: TGCGCCAGCAGTACCAACAGGGCCAATCAGCCCCAGCATTTT.

The rearrangement joins TRBV20-1 to TRBJ2-5, with D maybe TRBD1 (5 bases). Germline values: CDR1 DFQATT, CDR2 SNEGSKA (reference sequence). The V and J ends lost 3 bases and 2 bases respectively, with 7 bases between them. The length of the CDR3 is 12 residues. CDR3 in amino acids: CSASRAQETQYF. The CDR3 DNA sequence: TGCAGTGCTAGCAGGGCTCAAGAGACCCAGTACTTC.

A few counts support this clonotype. The chain uses TRBV19 and TRBJ1-5; 9 nucleotides match TRBD1. Germline lookup yields CDR1 LNHDA and CDR2 SQIVND (reference sequence). Trimming took 6 bases from V and 7 from J; bases not matched to a gene: 7. CDR3 length: 14 residues. CDR3 DNA sequence: TGTGCCAGTAGCCCGGGACAGGGAGCGCAGCCCCAGCATTTT. It codes for CASSPGQGAQPQHF.

This clonotype was observed a handful of times. J is TRBJ1-2 and V is TRBV7-2, with a possible D match to TRBD1 (5 bases). The CDR3 has 17 amino acids. V was cut by 5 bases and J by 8 bases, with 27 bases left in between. Germline CDR1 SGHTA, CDR2 FQGNSA. The CDR3 nucleotides are TGTGCCAGCAGCCGCGACCCTCGGGGGGGTGGCTTCGGGGGCTACACCTTC. Translated, it gives CASSRDPRGGGFGGYTF. Full variable domain (rest looked up from reference TRBV7-2 and TRBJ1-2): GAGVSQSPSNKVTEKGKDVELRCDPISGHTALYWYRQSLGQGLEFLIYFQGNSAPDKSGLPSDRFSAERTGGSVSTLTIQRTQQEDSAVYLCASSRDPRGGGFGGYTFGSGTRLTVV.